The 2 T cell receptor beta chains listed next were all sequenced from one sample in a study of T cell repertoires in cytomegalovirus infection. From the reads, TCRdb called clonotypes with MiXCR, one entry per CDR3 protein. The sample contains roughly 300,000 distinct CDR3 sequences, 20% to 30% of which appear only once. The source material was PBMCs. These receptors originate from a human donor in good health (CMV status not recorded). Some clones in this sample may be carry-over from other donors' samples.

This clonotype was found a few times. In DNA, the CDR3 is TGTGCCAGCAGCTTATCGCGTGCGACGGGGGCGCGGTATGGCTACACCTTC. Translated: CASSLSRATGARYGYTF. This sequence joins TRBV11-2 and TRBJ1-2, with a tentative D call TRBD1 (6 bases). This CDR3 has 17 amino acids. Trimming pared 2 bases from V and 5 bases from J, leaving 21 bases between. The germline gives CDR1 SGHAT, CDR2 FQNNGV.

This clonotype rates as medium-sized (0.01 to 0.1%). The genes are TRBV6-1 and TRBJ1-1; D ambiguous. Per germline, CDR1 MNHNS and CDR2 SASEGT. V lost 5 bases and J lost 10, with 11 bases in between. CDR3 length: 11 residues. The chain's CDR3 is CASSTTPGAFF. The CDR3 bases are TGTGCCAGCAGTACTACCCCAGGAGCTTTCTTT.